The 8 T cell receptor beta chains reported below all come from one sample, sequenced in a study of blood T cell repertoires in COVID-19. Here immunoSEQ multiplex PCR was the method, and the copy in TCRdb shows in-frame clones only, minus some. Counted here are more than 85,000 clones, about four fifths occurring once; the ten biggest clones make up 4.5%. Sequenced input: peripheral blood. The source is a human donor in a cohort sampled during active COVID-19.

The chain recombines TRBV7-6 with TRBJ1-2, with D perhaps matching TRBD1 (6 bases). This CDR3 region has 15 residues. V lost 5 bases to trimming and J lost 5 bases, with 18 bases between them. CDR1 SGHVS and CDR2 FNYEAQ come from the germline V gene. CDR3 in amino acids: CASSPRGGALYGYTF. CDR3 in DNA: TGTGCCAGCAGCCCCCGGGGGGGGGCATTGTATGGCTACACCTTC. The full variable domain, its missing parts supplied by reference TRBV7-6 and TRBJ1-2, is GAGVSQSPRYKVTKRGQDVALRCDPISGHVSLYWYRQALGQGPEFLTYFNYEAQQDKSGLPNDRFSAERPEGSISTLTIQRTEQRDSAMYRCASSPRGGALYGYTFGSGTRLTVV.

This clone appeared a single time. V gene TRBV7-2 combines with J gene TRBJ2-7; TRBD1 aligns across 9 bases. J gave up 1 base and V 3 bases, and 7 bases lay outside the gene matches. Germline loops: CDR1 SGHTA, CDR2 FQGNSA. This CDR3 contains 16 residues. The CDR3 DNA reads TGTGCCAGCAGCTTGTATTCGGGGACAGGGTCCTACGAGCAGTACTTC. Translation: CASSLYSGTGSYEQYF.

V is TRBV11-3 and J is TRBJ2-7; perhaps TRBD1 as D (6 bases). V was trimmed by 7 bases and J by 5 bases, leaving 12 bases between them. The CDR3 sequence is 12 residues long. Per germline, CDR1 SGHNT and CDR2 YENEEA. Here the CDR3 DNA reads TGTGCCAGCAACAGGGCGGAGGACGAGCAGTACTTC. Translated, it gives CASNRAEDEQYF. The full variable domain, with the rest looked up from reference TRBV11-3 and TRBJ2-7, is EAGVVQSPRYKIIEKKQPVAFWCNPISGHNTLYWYLQNLGQGPELLIRYENEEAVDDSQLPKDRFSAERLKGVDSTLKIQPAELGDSAVYLCASNRAEDEQYFGPGTRLTVT.

This chain uses TRBV18 with TRBJ1-4; unclear D gene. Germline CDR1 reads KGHSH; CDR2 reads LQKENI. The germline V and J ends were trimmed by 2 bases and 8 bases, with 15 bases remaining between them. This CDR3 comprises 15 residues. The CDR3 sequence is CASSPLPAAREKLFF. The CDR3 DNA reads TGTGCCAGCTCACCATTGCCAGCCGCGAGGGAAAAACTGTTTTTT.

V gene TRBV19 combines with J gene TRBJ2-5, with 7 positions matching TRBD1. Germline assignment: CDR1 LNHDA and CDR2 SQIVND (reference sequence). The CDR3 is 15 residues long. The V segment lost 6 bases and the J segment 2 bases; nucleotides outside the gene matches: 9. CDR3 amino acids: CASSRTGSPQETQYF. In nucleotides, the CDR3 is TGTGCCAGTAGCCGGACAGGCAGTCCTCAAGAGACCCAGTACTTC.

The chain combines TRBV7-8 with TRBJ2-1; 9 bases line up with TRBD2. The trim removed 5 bases at V and 7 bases at J, leaving 9 bases unmatched. The CDR3 covers 15 residues. Germline V lookup: CDR1 SGHVS, CDR2 FQNEAQ. CDR3 sequence: CASSPRGGAMNEQFF. The CDR3 DNA reads TGTGCCAGCAGCCCCCGCGGGGGGGCCATGAATGAGCAGTTCTTC.

The V and J genes are TRBV30 and TRBJ1-2, with D possibly TRBD1 on 5 matching bases. This CDR3 is 11 amino acids long. Trimming left V 3 bases short and J 3 bases short, with 5 bases between. Germline V gene sequence: CDR1 GTSNPN, CDR2 SVGIG (reference sequence). CDR3 in DNA: TGTGCCTGGAGCAGGGACTATGGCTACACCTTC. This encodes CAWSRDYGYTF. Full variable domain (outside the CDR3, taken from reference TRBV30 and TRBJ1-2): SQTIHQWPATLVQPVGSPLSLECTVEGTSNPNLYWYRQAAGRGLQLLFYSVGIGQISSEVPQNLSASRPQDRQFILSSKKLLLSDSGFYLCAWSRDYGYTFGSGTRLTVV.

V usage is TRBV19 and J usage is TRBJ1-4, with 9 bases matching TRBD1. J was trimmed by 3 bases and V by 7 bases; bases with no gene match: 9. CDR3 size: 16 residues. The germline gives CDR1 LNHDA, CDR2 SQIVND (reference sequence). In DNA form, the CDR3 reads TGTGCCAGTACCCTCGCACAGGGGGCGGCTAATGAAAAACTGTTTTTT. This gives the protein CASTLAQGAANEKLFF.